A selection of T cell receptor beta chains follows, all from one sample in a study of glioma-infiltrating T cells. TCRdb reprocessed the multiplex PCR reads via MiXCR and lists one record per CDR3 protein. The sample records about 180,000 distinct CDR3 sequences, about 46% being singletons. The sequenced sample consisted of glioma tissue, nonneoplastic brain tissue, or PBMCs (not recorded which). The receptors were gathered from a human donor with low-grade glioma or glioblastoma, undergoing nonglioma brain surgery, or in good health (not recorded which). Both conserved end residues are part of each CDR3. Each record gives: D gene, V gene, J gene, clone size, CDR3 protein, CDR3 DNA. The D gene is left open where the match is weak. Clone size appears in some rows only: once, few, many, or a class for an expanded clone.

.	TRBV18	TRBJ1-1	.	CASSPLSLGRGGDTEAFF	TGTGCCAGCTCACCACTATCATTAGGACGGGGGGGCGACACTGAAGCTTTCTTT
TRBD2	TRBV29-1	TRBJ2-3	.	CSVVLAGDVDTQYF	TGCAGCGTTGTACTAGCGGGAGACGTAGATACGCAGTATTTT
TRBD1	TRBV7-9	TRBJ1-1	.	CASSFRIYRGEANTEAFF	TGTGCCAGCAGCTTTAGAATTTACAGGGGCGAGGCGAACACTGAAGCTTTCTTT
TRBD1	TRBV30	TRBJ1-1	.	CAGGQLNTEAFF	TGTGCCGGGGGACAGCTGAACACTGAAGCTTTCTTT
TRBD2	TRBV29-1	TRBJ2-7	.	CSARTSVNEQYF	TGCAGCGCCCGGACTAGCGTGAACGAGCAGTACTTC
.	TRBV28	TRBJ2-1	.	CASSLVHSGLSYNEQFF	TGTGCCAGCAGTTTAGTCCACTCGGGACTTTCTTACAATGAGCAGTTCTTC
.	TRBV11-1	TRBJ2-7	.	CASSRDTPYEQHF	TGTGCCAGCAGCCGGGACACGCCCTACGAGCAGCACTTC
TRBD1	TRBV20-1	TRBJ2-2	many	CSAGTGGRTGELFF	TGCAGTGCCGGGACAGGGGGAAGGACCGGGGAGCTGTTTTTT
.	TRBV4-2	TRBJ2-3	.	CASSQEIASASSTDTKYF	TGTGCCAGCAGCCAAGAGATTGCTAGCGCATCTAGCACAGATACGAAGTATTTT
.	TRBV12-3/TRBV12-4	TRBJ2-2	few	CASSPGQLNTGELFF	TGTGCCAGCAGTCCCGGACAGCTGAACACCGGGGAGCTGTTTTTT
TRBD1	TRBV11-2	TRBJ2-5	few	CASSLGQGSQETQYF	TGTGCCAGCAGCTTAGGACAGGGCAGCCAAGAGACCCAGTACTTC
.	TRBV29-1	TRBJ2-1	few	CSVVDRYNEQFF	TGCAGCGTTGTCGACCGCTACAATGAGCAGTTCTTC
TRBD2	TRBV20-1	TRBJ2-3	many	CSASGGGTDTQYF	TGCAGTGCTAGCGGGGGGGGCACAGATACGCAGTATTTT
.	TRBV11-2	TRBJ2-5	few	CASSLVGPTETQYF	TGTGCCAGCAGCTTAGTGGGACCCACAGAGACCCAGTACTTC
TRBD2	TRBV3-1	TRBJ2-1	few	CASSQEAWSGSSYNEQFF	TGTGCCAGCAGCCAAGAAGCCTGGAGCGGGAGCTCCTACAATGAGCAGTTCTTC
.	TRBV30	TRBJ2-7	few	CAWSVLYEQYF	TGTGCCTGGAGTGTACTCTACGAGCAGTACTTC
TRBD1	TRBV6-1	TRBJ2-7	many	CASSTRDRTHYEQYF	TGTGCCAGCAGTACCCGGGACAGGACCCACTACGAGCAGTACTTC
.	TRBV19	TRBJ2-1	few	CASSMTTDNEQFF	TGTGCCAGTAGTATGACGACAGACAATGAGCAGTTCTTC
.	TRBV2	TRBJ2-1	.	CASSDSQGRGEQFF	TGTGCCAGCAGTGATAGCCAGGGACGGGGTGAGCAGTTCTTC
.	TRBV27	TRBJ1-1	.	CASRVSTLGGTEAFF	TGTGCCAGCAGGGTTTCAACCCTAGGAGGGACTGAAGCTTTCTTT
.	TRBV19	TRBJ2-5	many	CASSIGGISETQYF	TGTGCCAGTAGTATCGGGGGCATCAGCGAGACCCAGTACTTC
.	TRBV2	TRBJ1-2	many	CASSDREDGYTF	TGTGCCAGCAGTGACCGGGAGGATGGCTACACCTTC
.	TRBV2	TRBJ2-7	few	CASRDRDTSYEQYF	TGTGCCAGCAGGGACCGGGACACCTCCTACGAGCAGTACTTC
.	TRBV2	TRBJ2-7	few	CASRAYEQYF	TGTGCCAGCAGAGCTTACGAGCAGTACTTC
.	TRBV6-2/TRBV6-3	TRBJ2-1	.	CASSFGDRTVVNEQFF	TGTGCCAGCAGTTTCGGGGACCGCACCGTTGTGAATGAGCAGTTCTTC